These 13 T cell receptor beta chains were all obtained from the same sample, sequenced in a study of shared clonotypes between healthy human individuals. TCRdb's copy holds only in-frame clones and misses some; the assay was immunoSEQ multiplex PCR. The sample holds over a million clones; roughly 96% are singletons and the top ten take approximately 1%. Sequences were obtained from naive CD4+ T cells sorted from blood. Subset: CD45RA+ positively selected. Receptors originate from a man younger than 40 in good health.

The DNA of the CDR3 is TGTGCCAGTAGTGCTAGCGGGAGCACAGATACGCAGTATTTT. Amino acids: CASSASGSTDTQYF. The J gene is TRBJ2-3, the V gene TRBV19, with 8 bases aligning to TRBD2. CDR3 length: 14 residues. Looked up from germline, CDR1 is LNHDA and CDR2 is SQIVND (reference sequence). Trimming removed 5 bases from V and 0 bases from J; junction bases left unmatched: 1.

This sequence joins TRBV7-8 and TRBJ2-1; 7 nucleotides line up with TRBD1. With 8 bases clipped from V and 2 bases from J, the junction kept 18 bases outside the gene matches. Looked up from germline, CDR1 is SGHVS and CDR2 is FQNEAQ. CDR3 size: 18 residues. The chain's CDR3 is CASFPGTVHLGTYNEQFF. DNA of the CDR3: TGTGCCAGCTTCCCCGGGACAGTCCACCTAGGTACCTACAATGAGCAGTTCTTC.

The gene calls are TRBV9 and TRBJ1-2; D remains unclear. Trimming left V 5 bases short and J 7 bases short, with 9 bases between. This CDR3 has 11 residues. The germline CDR1 and CDR2 sequences are SGDLS and YYNGEE. The CDR3 loop is CASSLGSGYTF. In DNA, the CDR3 is TGTGCCAGCAGTCTCGGATCTGGCTACACCTTC.

The V call is TRBV5-6, the J call TRBJ2-5; 8 bases fit TRBD1. The CDR3 spans 16 residues. V was clipped by 1 base and J by 1 base; unmatched bases: 6. Germline-derived CDR1 and CDR2 are SGHDT and YYEEEE. The CDR3 spells CASSLLDREIQETQYF. DNA of the CDR3: TGTGCCAGCAGCTTGTTGGACAGGGAGATCCAAGAGACCCAGTACTTC.

The genes are TRBV4-3 and TRBJ1-2; TRBD1 might be the D (5 bases). V was clipped by 0 bases and J by 0 bases, with 11 bases between them. Per germline, CDR1 LGHNA and CDR2 YSLEER. This CDR3 has 16 residues. This CDR3 is CASSQDRDGANYGYTF. The CDR3 DNA sequence: TGCGCCAGCAGCCAAGATAGGGACGGAGCTAACTATGGCTACACCTTC.

The rearrangement joins TRBV19 to TRBJ2-5; maybe TRBD1 (5 bases). V lost 2 bases, J lost 4 bases, and 8 bases lay in between. This CDR3 is built from 13 residues. Germline values: CDR1 LNHDA, CDR2 SQIVND (reference sequence). This CDR3 reads CASSILQGETQYF. As DNA, the CDR3 is TGTGCCAGTAGTATACTCCAGGGAGAGACCCAGTACTTC.

This rearrangement joins TRBV10-1 to TRBJ2-7, with D hard to call. The CDR3 sequence is 13 residues long. V shed 8 bases and J shed 4 bases, with 15 bases lying between them. Looked up from germline, CDR1 is WNHNN and CDR2 is SYGVQD (reference sequence). The CDR3 DNA is TGCGCCAGCTCGAGCCCAGACGGGTACGAGCAGTACTTC. Its protein product is CASSSPDGYEQYF.

The CDR3 reads CSAYRGSAYEQYF. CDR3 sequence (DNA): TGCAGCGCATACAGGGGTTCCGCCTACGAGCAGTACTTC. The rearrangement uses TRBV29-1 and TRBJ2-7; the match to TRBD1 covers 7 bases. The germline V gene encodes CDR1 SQVTM and CDR2 ANQGSEA. The CDR3 contains 13 residues. Trimming took 7 bases from V and 2 from J; bases not matched to a gene: 8.

The V and J genes are TRBV18 and TRBJ2-5; 13 nucleotides match TRBD2. Trimming cost V 4 bases and J 5 bases; bases outside gene matches: 7. Germline loops: CDR1 KGHSH, CDR2 LQKENI. This CDR3 is 16 amino acids long. The CDR3 DNA sequence: TGTGCCAGCTCACTAGGACTAGCGGGAGATCGGGAGACCCAGTACTTC. Translated, it gives CASSLGLAGDRETQYF.

This clone was picked up one time. The chain links TRBV7-6 to TRBJ2-5; a possible D gene is TRBD1 (7 bases). CDR3 length equals 14 residues. V shed 5 bases and J shed 3 bases, with 13 bases lying between them. The germline V gene encodes CDR1 SGHVS and CDR2 FNYEAQ. This CDR3 is CASSPAGGKETQYF. The CDR3 coding sequence is TGTGCCAGCAGCCCCGCAGGGGGGAAAGAGACCCAGTACTTC.

The chain employs TRBV5-4 and TRBJ2-2; D is uncertain. Trimming stripped 3 bases from V and 6 bases from J, with 12 bases between. The CDR3 runs to 14 residues. Germline lookup yields CDR1 SGHNT and CDR2 YYREEE (reference sequence). The CDR3 sequence is CASSSELVAGELFF. In nucleotides, the CDR3 is TGTGCCAGCAGCTCGGAATTAGTCGCCGGGGAGCTGTTTTTT.

The rearrangement uses TRBV5-4 and TRBJ2-2, with TRBD1 as a possible D gene (6 bases). Germline V gives CDR1 SGHNT, CDR2 YYREEE (reference sequence). V lost 2 bases and J 7 bases, leaving 15 bases between the germline ends. The length of the CDR3 is 15 residues. The CDR3 sequence is CASSFRGVLSGELFF. The CDR3 region has the DNA TGTGCCAGCAGCTTCAGGGGCGTCCTCAGCGGGGAGCTGTTTTTT. The full variable domain, completed using reference TRBV5-4 and TRBJ2-2, is ETGVTQSPTHLIKTRGQQVTLRCSSQSGHNTVSWYQQALGQGPQFIFQYYREEENGRGNFPPRFSGLQFPNYSSELNVNALELDDSALYLCASSFRGVLSGELFFGEGSRLTVL.

This clone was seen a single time. This chain links TRBV11-2 with TRBJ2-1, with D perhaps matching TRBD2 (5 bases). V lost 6 bases and J 9 bases, leaving 21 bases between the germline ends. The V gene's germline CDR1 is SGHAT and CDR2 FQNNGV. The CDR3 has 15 residues. The CDR3 region has the DNA TGTGCCAGCAGATTGGTCGCTGGCGGGTTGCGTGAGCAGTTCTTC. This translates into CASRLVAGGLREQFF.